A selection of T cell receptor beta chains follows, all from one sample in a study of sequential checkpoint blockade in melanoma. The repertoire was sequenced with immunoSEQ multiplex PCR; TCRdb's copy has only in-frame clones and lacks some. Found here are about 40,000 clones, approximately 85% of them singletons; the top ten hold around 5.1%. Here the sequenced sample was CD8+ T cells sorted from blood (inferred from file names), taken from a patient given nivolumab and ipilimumab in sequence. Receptors were obtained from a human donor with melanoma. Each CDR3 is given with its conserved first and last residue. A D gene is named only where the DNA matches it firmly. The size of a clone is reported for some rows only, either as once, few or many, or as a class for expanded clones.

size,V,J,D,CDR3,DNA
-,TRBV27,TRBJ1-2,TRBD1,CASSLTGTYGYTF,TGTGCCAGCAGTTTGACAGGGACCTATGGCTACACCTTC
-,TRBV28,TRBJ1-5,-,CASSRGQPPGPSNQPQHF,TGTGCCAGCAGCAGGGGACAACCTCCGGGGCCAAGCAATCAGCCCCAGCATTTT
-,TRBV28,TRBJ2-3,-,CASSLWPAVQDTQYF,TGTGCCAGCAGTTTATGGCCCGCGGTTCAAGATACGCAGTATTTT
-,TRBV19,TRBJ2-7,TRBD1,CASSIDRETGRDYEQYF,TGTGCCAGTAGTATAGATCGAGAGACAGGGAGAGATTACGAGCAGTACTTC
-,TRBV5-1,TRBJ2-7,TRBD1,CASSFGTGGYEQYF,TGCGCCAGCAGCTTCGGGACAGGGGGCTACGAGCAGTACTTC
few,TRBV4-1,TRBJ2-7,TRBD1,CASSPSDRDLTYEQYF,TGCGCCAGCAGCCCTTCGGACAGGGATTTGACCTACGAGCAGTACTTC
-,TRBV7-9,TRBJ2-7,TRBD2,CASSRGGEQEQYF,TGTGCCAGCAGCCGGGGAGGGGAGCAGGAGCAGTACTTC
-,TRBV19,TRBJ2-1,TRBD2,CASSLTLAGDNEQFF,TGTGCCAGTAGTCTGACACTAGCGGGAGACAATGAGCAGTTCTTC
once,TRBV2,TRBJ2-5,TRBD2,CASSEEGLAGGIKTQYF,TGTGCCAGCAGTGAGGAAGGACTAGCGGGAGGTATTAAGACCCAGTACTTC
-,TRBV4-2,TRBJ2-1,TRBD2,CASSQTSGGNNEQFF,TGTGCCAGCAGCCAAACTAGCGGGGGAAACAATGAGCAGTTCTTC
once,TRBV27,TRBJ2-6,-,CASSSLQGFSGANVLTF,TGTGCCAGCAGTTCTCTCCAGGGATTTTCTGGGGCCAACGTCCTGACTTTC
-,TRBV27,TRBJ2-7,TRBD2,CASSFRLAEFFEQYF,TGTGCCAGCAGTTTTCGACTAGCGGAGTTTTTCGAGCAGTACTTC
-,TRBV10-1,TRBJ1-1,-,CAIIRPGYRGTEAFF,TGCGCCATTATAAGGCCAGGGTATAGGGGCACTGAAGCTTTCTTT
-,TRBV5-1,TRBJ2-7,TRBD1,CASSAGTGAYEQYF,TGCGCCAGCAGCGCCGGGACAGGGGCCTACGAGCAGTACTTC
-,TRBV27,TRBJ2-7,TRBD1,CASSLSIGQGPYEQYF,TGTGCCAGCAGTTTATCGATAGGACAGGGCCCCTACGAGCAGTACTTC
-,TRBV19,TRBJ2-7,TRBD2,CASSTLAASYEQYF,TGTGCCAGTAGTACCCTAGCGGCCTCCTACGAGCAGTACTTC
-,TRBV7-9,TRBJ1-4,TRBD1,CASSQQGEWGEKLFF,TGTGCCAGCAGCCAACAGGGGGAATGGGGTGAAAAACTGTTTTTT
-,TRBV4-1,TRBJ2-7,-,CASSQVQGESYEQYF,TGCGCCAGCAGCCAAGTACAGGGTGAGTCCTACGAGCAGTACTTC
once,TRBV19,TRBJ2-1,TRBD2,CASSLSGLAGVLVGDEQFF,TGTGCCAGTAGCCTATCGGGACTAGCGGGAGTCTTAGTTGGGGATGAGCAGTTCTTC
-,TRBV7-2,TRBJ1-2,-,CASSQSDGANYGYTF,TGTGCCAGCAGCCAAAGCGACGGAGCTAACTATGGCTACACCTTC
-,TRBV28,TRBJ2-1,TRBD2,CASSYITRAGAYNEQFF,TGTGCCAGCAGTTACATAACGAGAGCGGGAGCCTACAATGAGCAGTTCTTC
few,TRBV10-1,TRBJ2-2,TRBD1,CASSESDRDTGELFF,TGCGCCAGCAGTGAGTCGGACAGGGACACCGGGGAGCTGTTTTTT
-,TRBV7-9,TRBJ1-1,-,CASSSGGSTEAFF,TGTGCCAGCAGCTCGGGGGGGAGCACTGAAGCTTTCTTT
-,TRBV28,TRBJ1-5,-,CASSLSFLGGQPQHF,TGTGCCAGCAGTTTATCATTCCTTGGAGGGCAGCCCCAGCATTTT
-,TRBV6-1,TRBJ1-5,-,CASSEKENQPQHF,TGTGCCAGCAGTGAAAAAGAGAATCAGCCCCAGCATTTT
-,TRBV6-1,TRBJ2-1,TRBD2,CASSERGLALYNEQFF,TGTGCCAGCAGTGAACGGGGACTAGCGCTCTACAATGAGCAGTTCTTC
-,TRBV7-9,TRBJ2-7,-,CASSHQRSPYEQYF,TGTGCCAGCAGCCACCAGCGGTCACCCTACGAGCAGTACTTC
-,TRBV7-9,TRBJ2-5,-,CASSPKDPEVWETQYF,TGTGCCAGCAGCCCTAAAGACCCCGAGGTGTGGGAGACCCAGTACTTC
-,TRBV6-5,TRBJ2-7,-,CASSYSSSYEQYF,TGTGCCAGCAGTTATAGCTCCAGCTACGAGCAGTACTTC
-,TRBV27,TRBJ2-7,TRBD2,CASSFSGLAYEQYF,TGTGCCAGCAGTTTCTCAGGACTAGCTTACGAGCAGTACTTC
-,TRBV4-1,TRBJ2-7,TRBD2,CASSQASSGLTYEQYF,TGCGCCAGCAGCCAAGCTTCTAGCGGGCTAACCTACGAGCAGTACTTC
few,TRBV2,TRBJ2-7,TRBD1,CASRGDSPYEQYF,TGTGCCAGCAGGGGGGACAGCCCCTACGAGCAGTACTTC
-,TRBV11-2,TRBJ1-3,TRBD1,CASSSRTGRNTIYF,TGTGCCAGCAGCTCCCGGACAGGGAGGAACACCATATATTTT
-,TRBV27,TRBJ2-7,TRBD1,CASSLSGTGYEQYF,TGTGCCAGCAGTTTATCGGGGACAGGCTACGAGCAGTACTTC
-,TRBV29-1,TRBJ1-2,TRBD1,CSVTRGAGGPYGYTF,TGCAGCGTAACCCGCGGGGCAGGGGGTCCCTATGGCTACACCTTC
-,TRBV23-1,TRBJ2-1,TRBD1,CASSLRDRSYNEQFF,TGCGCCAGCAGTCTCCGGGACAGGTCTTACAATGAGCAGTTCTTC
-,TRBV28,TRBJ2-7,TRBD1,CASSWDRASSYEQYF,TGTGCCAGCAGTTGGGACAGGGCCAGCTCCTACGAGCAGTACTTC
-,TRBV5-8,TRBJ1-5,-,CASSLAEPQHF,TGTGCCAGCAGCTTGGCGGAGCCCCAGCATTTT
-,TRBV7-6,TRBJ2-2,-,CASSLQPGGIGELFF,TGTGCCAGCAGCTTACAGCCAGGGGGGATCGGGGAGCTGTTTTTT
-,TRBV7-8,TRBJ2-2,TRBD2,CASSLDPAGAVGELFF,TGTGCCAGCAGCTTAGACCCAGCGGGGGCCGTCGGGGAGCTGTTTTTT
-,TRBV6-4,TRBJ2-1,TRBD2,CASSDSSLAGSREQFF,TGTGCCAGCAGTGACTCGAGTCTAGCGGGGAGCCGCGAGCAGTTCTTC
-,TRBV5-5,TRBJ2-7,TRBD1,CASSHTDRAHEQYF,TGTGCCAGCAGCCATACGGACAGGGCCCACGAGCAGTACTTC
-,TRBV27,TRBJ2-7,-,CASRPGIYYEQYF,TGTGCCAGCAGACCCGGGATCTACTACGAGCAGTACTTC
few,TRBV6-6,TRBJ1-3,TRBD1,CASSYPGTGSGNTIYF,TGTGCCAGCAGTTACCCCGGGACAGGGTCTGGAAACACCATATATTTT
-,TRBV7-9,TRBJ1-5,TRBD1,CASSGTGESNQPQHF,TGTGCCAGCAGCGGGACAGGGGAGTCCAATCAGCCCCAGCATTTT
-,TRBV13,TRBJ2-7,-,CASSLGTSYEQYF,TGTGCCAGCAGCTTAGGGACTAGCTACGAGCAGTACTTC
-,TRBV7-9,TRBJ2-1,TRBD2,CASSSNRLAGGLAYNEQFF,TGTGCCAGCAGCTCGAATCGACTAGCGGGAGGGTTGGCCTACAATGAGCAGTTCTTC
-,TRBV29-1,TRBJ2-6,-,CSVEGQGLGANVLTF,TGCAGCGTTGAAGGGCAGGGGCTCGGGGCCAACGTCCTGACTTTC